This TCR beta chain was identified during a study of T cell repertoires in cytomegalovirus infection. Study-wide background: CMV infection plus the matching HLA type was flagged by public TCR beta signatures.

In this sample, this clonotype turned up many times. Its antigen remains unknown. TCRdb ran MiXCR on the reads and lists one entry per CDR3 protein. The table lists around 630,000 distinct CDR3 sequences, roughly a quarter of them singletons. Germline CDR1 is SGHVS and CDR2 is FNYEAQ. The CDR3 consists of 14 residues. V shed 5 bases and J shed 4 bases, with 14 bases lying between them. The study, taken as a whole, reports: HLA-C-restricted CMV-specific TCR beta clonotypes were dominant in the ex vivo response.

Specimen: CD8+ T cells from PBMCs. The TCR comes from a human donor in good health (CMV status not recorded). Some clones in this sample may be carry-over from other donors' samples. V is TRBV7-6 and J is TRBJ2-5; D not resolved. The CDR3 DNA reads TGTGCCAGCAGCCCTATAGCCGGCTCAGAGACCCAGTACTTC. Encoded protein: CASSPIAGSETQYF.